The rows below give T cell receptor beta chains drawn from one sample of a study of response to subunit inactivated influenza vaccine. One entry per CDR3 protein results from TCRdb running MiXCR on the RT-PCR reads. The sample records around 490,000 distinct CDR3 sequences, 7.6% being singletons. Sequenced material: PBMCs from blood, taken less than 25 months after vaccination. These receptors originate from a man between 50 and 70 years old who received an inactivated influenza vaccine. Both conserved end residues are part of each CDR3. A D gene is named only where the DNA matches it firmly. Size is omitted from some rows. Given values are once, few, many or a class for expanded clones.

clone_size: .
d_call: TRBD2
j_call: TRBJ2-5
v_call: TRBV4-1
cdr3_nt: TGCGCCAGCAGCCCGCAGCGGGGGCAGGAGACCCAGTACTTC
cdr3_aa: CASSPQRGQETQYF

clone_size: many
d_call: .
j_call: TRBJ2-5
v_call: TRBV11-2
cdr3_nt: TGTGCCAGCAGCTTCGACAACCAAGAGACCCAGTACTTC
cdr3_aa: CASSFDNQETQYF

clone_size: many
d_call: .
j_call: TRBJ2-1
v_call: TRBV9
cdr3_nt: TGTGCCAGCAGCCTTAGGTACCATGAGCAGTTCTTC
cdr3_aa: CASSLRYHEQFF

clone_size: few
d_call: .
j_call: TRBJ2-7
v_call: TRBV7-9
cdr3_nt: TGTGCCAGCAGCTCCTGGAAGGGAGGAAACTACGAGCAGTACTTC
cdr3_aa: CASSSWKGGNYEQYF

clone_size: .
d_call: TRBD1
j_call: TRBJ2-4
v_call: TRBV11-1
cdr3_nt: TGTGCCAGCAGCTTTGGACAGGGGATCAAAAACATTCAGTACTTC
cdr3_aa: CASSFGQGIKNIQYF

clone_size: many
d_call: .
j_call: TRBJ1-6
v_call: TRBV12-3/TRBV12-4
cdr3_nt: TGTGCCAGCGGGGAGAATTCTAGTAATTCACCCCTCCACTTT
cdr3_aa: CASGENSSNSPLHF

clone_size: .
d_call: TRBD2
j_call: TRBJ2-7
v_call: TRBV7-8
cdr3_nt: TGTGCCAGCAGCTTGGTGGCTAGCGGGAGGGCCTACGAGCAGTACTTC
cdr3_aa: CASSLVASGRAYEQYF

clone_size: .
d_call: TRBD2
j_call: TRBJ2-2
v_call: TRBV29-1
cdr3_nt: TGCAGCGTACCCGCGGGAGTGATCACCGGGGAGCTGTTTTTT
cdr3_aa: CSVPAGVITGELFF

clone_size: .
d_call: TRBD1
j_call: TRBJ2-7
v_call: TRBV7-9
cdr3_nt: TGTGCCAGCAGCGGCCGAGGGGGCGCCCCCTACGAGCAGTACTTC
cdr3_aa: CASSGRGGAPYEQYF

clone_size: .
d_call: TRBD1
j_call: TRBJ2-1
v_call: TRBV7-2
cdr3_nt: TGTGCCAGCAGCAGTGTCGGGACAGGTCTCTACAATGAGCAGTTCTTC
cdr3_aa: CASSSVGTGLYNEQFF

clone_size: few
d_call: .
j_call: TRBJ2-1
v_call: TRBV15
cdr3_nt: TGTGCCACCAGCAGTGACCATCCGGAGTACAATGAGCAGTTCTTC
cdr3_aa: CATSSDHPEYNEQFF

clone_size: .
d_call: .
j_call: TRBJ2-1
v_call: TRBV29-1
cdr3_nt: TGCAGCGTGGCCCTCGCAGGGTACAATGAGCAGTTCTTC
cdr3_aa: CSVALAGYNEQFF

clone_size: .
d_call: .
j_call: TRBJ2-3
v_call: TRBV27
cdr3_nt: TGTGCCAGCAGTTTATCGATTGGGGCTCGGACACGCACAGATACGCAGTATTTT
cdr3_aa: CASSLSIGARTRTDTQYF

clone_size: many
d_call: .
j_call: TRBJ2-2
v_call: TRBV12-3/TRBV12-4
cdr3_nt: TGTGCCAGCAGTAAAGGACCAGCGAACACCGGGGAGCTGTTTTTT
cdr3_aa: CASSKGPANTGELFF

clone_size: .
d_call: .
j_call: TRBJ2-5
v_call: TRBV5-7
cdr3_nt: TGTGCCAGCAGCCCATTTATTGAGGCGCTGTACAGGAGGGCCGGCGAGACCCAGTACTTC
cdr3_aa: CASSPFIEALYRRAGETQYF

clone_size: few
d_call: TRBD2
j_call: TRBJ2-3
v_call: TRBV5-4
cdr3_nt: TGTGCCAGCAGCCGGAAACTAGCGGGCGTTACAGATACGCAGTATTTT
cdr3_aa: CASSRKLAGVTDTQYF

clone_size: few
d_call: .
j_call: TRBJ2-1
v_call: TRBV20-1
cdr3_nt: TGCAGTGCTAGCCAGACACCCTACAATGAGCAGTTCTTC
cdr3_aa: CSASQTPYNEQFF

clone_size: .
d_call: .
j_call: TRBJ2-7
v_call: TRBV12-3/TRBV12-4
cdr3_nt: TGTGCCAGCAGTTCATCCAGATCAACCTACGAGCAGTACTTC
cdr3_aa: CASSSSRSTYEQYF

clone_size: many
d_call: .
j_call: TRBJ2-7
v_call: TRBV7-8
cdr3_nt: TGTGCCAGCAGCATAACCGGACATTACGAGCAGTACTTC
cdr3_aa: CASSITGHYEQYF

clone_size: few
d_call: TRBD2
j_call: TRBJ2-1
v_call: TRBV10-3
cdr3_nt: TGTGCCATCAGCCTAGACTCGGAGCGGGGGACAACCTTC
cdr3_aa: CAISLDSERGTTF

clone_size: many
d_call: .
j_call: TRBJ2-3
v_call: TRBV24-1
cdr3_nt: TGTGCCACCAGTGATTTAGACGGGGCCGACACAGATACGCAGTATTTT
cdr3_aa: CATSDLDGADTDTQYF

clone_size: few
d_call: TRBD2
j_call: TRBJ2-3
v_call: TRBV20-1
cdr3_nt: TGCAGTGCTAGTAGGGTAGCGGGGGGCAGGGATACGCAGTATTTT
cdr3_aa: CSASRVAGGRDTQYF

clone_size: few
d_call: .
j_call: TRBJ2-3
v_call: TRBV5-1
cdr3_nt: TGCGCCAGCGACCCCGGCGGAGATACGCAGTATTTT
cdr3_aa: CASDPGGDTQYF

clone_size: .
d_call: .
j_call: TRBJ1-1
v_call: TRBV7-2
cdr3_nt: TGTGCCAGCAGCTTAGCCGGGGTGGGCACTGAAGCTTTCTTT
cdr3_aa: CASSLAGVGTEAFF

clone_size: .
d_call: .
j_call: TRBJ2-3
v_call: TRBV28
cdr3_nt: TGTGCCAGCAGTACCACTGCGGGGAGGCACACAGATACGCAGTATTTT
cdr3_aa: CASSTTAGRHTDTQYF

clone_size: few
d_call: .
j_call: TRBJ2-1
v_call: TRBV7-2
cdr3_nt: TGTGCCAGCAGCTCCTGGGCCAACAATGAGCAGTTCTTC
cdr3_aa: CASSSWANNEQFF

clone_size: many
d_call: .
j_call: TRBJ2-7
v_call: TRBV7-9
cdr3_nt: TGTGCCACCCGGAGACAGAACTCCTACGAGCAGTACTTC
cdr3_aa: CATRRQNSYEQYF

clone_size: many
d_call: .
j_call: TRBJ2-2
v_call: TRBV6-5
cdr3_nt: TGTGCCAGCAGTTACCAGGGCGGGGAGCTGTTTTTT
cdr3_aa: CASSYQGGELFF

clone_size: .
d_call: .
j_call: TRBJ2-3
v_call: TRBV4-3
cdr3_nt: TGCGCCAGCAGCCAAGTTAGGGGTCCTACAGATACGCAGTATTTT
cdr3_aa: CASSQVRGPTDTQYF

clone_size: many
d_call: .
j_call: TRBJ2-1
v_call: TRBV18
cdr3_nt: TGTGCCAGCTCACCAGGGGCGGGCTCCTACAATGAGCAGTTCTTC
cdr3_aa: CASSPGAGSYNEQFF

clone_size: few
d_call: TRBD2
j_call: TRBJ2-7
v_call: TRBV20-1
cdr3_nt: TGCAGTGCTAGTGTGACTAGCGGGTTGATACTCTCCTACGAGCAGTACTTC
cdr3_aa: CSASVTSGLILSYEQYF

clone_size: .
d_call: .
j_call: TRBJ2-1
v_call: TRBV29-1
cdr3_nt: TGCAGCGTTGGCGGATCGTCAAACGGGCAATACAATGAGCAGTTCTTC
cdr3_aa: CSVGGSSNGQYNEQFF

clone_size: .
d_call: .
j_call: TRBJ2-7
v_call: TRBV18
cdr3_nt: TGTGCCAGCTCACCAACGGAGGCCGTTCGGGAGCAGTACTTC
cdr3_aa: CASSPTEAVREQYF

clone_size: many
d_call: TRBD1
j_call: TRBJ2-7
v_call: TRBV12-3/TRBV12-4
cdr3_nt: TGTGCCAGCAGCCTTAGAGGACAGGGATTCCACGAGCAGTACTTC
cdr3_aa: CASSLRGQGFHEQYF

clone_size: few
d_call: .
j_call: TRBJ2-1
v_call: TRBV20-1
cdr3_nt: TGCAGTGCTAGAGATCCGGGACGACCATACAATGAGCAGTTCTTC
cdr3_aa: CSARDPGRPYNEQFF

clone_size: many
d_call: TRBD2
j_call: TRBJ2-7
v_call: TRBV4-3
cdr3_nt: TGCGCCAGCAGCCATCGAGCGGGAGTAAATGAGCAGTACTTC
cdr3_aa: CASSHRAGVNEQYF

clone_size: many
d_call: .
j_call: TRBJ2-7
v_call: TRBV6-5
cdr3_nt: TGTGCCAGCAGTTCCCCAGGAGGAGGGAACGAGCAGTACTTC
cdr3_aa: CASSSPGGGNEQYF

clone_size: .
d_call: .
j_call: TRBJ2-7
v_call: TRBV28
cdr3_nt: TGTGCCACCAGACAGGTCGAGCAGTACTTC
cdr3_aa: CATRQVEQYF

clone_size: many
d_call: .
j_call: TRBJ2-3
v_call: TRBV7-2
cdr3_nt: TGTGCCAGCAGCTTAGATGGGGCTAGCACAGATACGCAGTATTTT
cdr3_aa: CASSLDGASTDTQYF

clone_size: .
d_call: .
j_call: TRBJ2-2
v_call: TRBV20-1
cdr3_nt: TGCAGTGCTAGAGATTTCCTCCTCCCGTCCGGGGAGCTGTTTTTT
cdr3_aa: CSARDFLLPSGELFF

clone_size: many
d_call: .
j_call: TRBJ2-5
v_call: TRBV20-1
cdr3_nt: TGCAGTGCTAGTCAAGAGACCCAGTACTTC
cdr3_aa: CSASQETQYF

clone_size: .
d_call: .
j_call: TRBJ1-1
v_call: TRBV20-1
cdr3_nt: TGCAGTGCTAGAGTTCCTTCCGGGACAATGAACACTGAAGCTTTCTTT
cdr3_aa: CSARVPSGTMNTEAFF

clone_size: few
d_call: .
j_call: TRBJ1-2
v_call: TRBV3-1
cdr3_nt: TGTGCCAGCAGCCAAGGCCTGGACAGACCTCTCTACACCTTC
cdr3_aa: CASSQGLDRPLYTF

clone_size: few
d_call: TRBD1
j_call: TRBJ1-5
v_call: TRBV7-2
cdr3_nt: TGTGCCAGCAGCTACGGGACAGGGGGCAGGCAGCCCCAGCATTTT
cdr3_aa: CASSYGTGGRQPQHF

clone_size: few
d_call: .
j_call: TRBJ2-5
v_call: TRBV5-5
cdr3_nt: TGTGCCAGCAGCATATCGGGAGTGGGGCAAGAGACCCAGTACTTC
cdr3_aa: CASSISGVGQETQYF

clone_size: few
d_call: .
j_call: TRBJ2-5
v_call: TRBV7-2
cdr3_nt: TGTGCCAGCAGAGGATTCGGGGAGACCCAGTACTTC
cdr3_aa: CASRGFGETQYF

clone_size: few
d_call: TRBD1
j_call: TRBJ2-7
v_call: TRBV12-3/TRBV12-4
cdr3_nt: TGTGCCAGCAGTTTAGGGGGGTTGGGGACAGGGGGCGAGCAGTACTTC
cdr3_aa: CASSLGGLGTGGEQYF

clone_size: .
d_call: TRBD2
j_call: TRBJ2-2
v_call: TRBV4-1
cdr3_nt: TGCGCCAGCAGCCAAGACCGGACTATGTGGGGGGGTACCGGGGAGCTGTTTTTT
cdr3_aa: CASSQDRTMWGGTGELFF

clone_size: few
d_call: .
j_call: TRBJ2-3
v_call: TRBV6-5
cdr3_nt: TGTGCCAGCAGTTACATTGTCACAGCAGATACGCAGTATTTT
cdr3_aa: CASSYIVTADTQYF

clone_size: .
d_call: .
j_call: TRBJ1-1
v_call: TRBV20-1
cdr3_nt: TGCTGTGCTGCGACAGAGATGAACACTGAAGCTTTCTTT
cdr3_aa: CCAATEMNTEAFF

clone_size: many
d_call: .
j_call: TRBJ1-2
v_call: TRBV12-3/TRBV12-4
cdr3_nt: TGTGCCAGCAGTTCCTCGGGGAGGACTTATGGCTACACCTTC
cdr3_aa: CASSSSGRTYGYTF

clone_size: many
d_call: TRBD2
j_call: TRBJ2-5
v_call: TRBV29-1
cdr3_nt: TGCAGCGTGAGGGTAACTAGCGGGCCGCAAGAGACCCAGTACTTC
cdr3_aa: CSVRVTSGPQETQYF

clone_size: many
d_call: TRBD1
j_call: TRBJ2-7
v_call: TRBV6-1
cdr3_nt: TGTGCCAGCAGTGAAGCATTGGGACAGGGGAACTACGAGCAGTACTTC
cdr3_aa: CASSEALGQGNYEQYF

clone_size: .
d_call: .
j_call: TRBJ1-5
v_call: TRBV24-1
cdr3_nt: TGTGCCACCAGTGGACAAGCTAGCAATCAGCCCCAGCATTTT
cdr3_aa: CATSGQASNQPQHF

clone_size: .
d_call: .
j_call: TRBJ1-2
v_call: TRBV28
cdr3_nt: TGTGCCAGCAGTTTAACCTTAGGGGTTGGCTACACCTTC
cdr3_aa: CASSLTLGVGYTF

clone_size: .
d_call: .
j_call: TRBJ2-7
v_call: TRBV7-3
cdr3_nt: TGTGCCAGCAGCTCAACCACGGGCTGGGAGCAGTACTTC
cdr3_aa: CASSSTTGWEQYF

clone_size: few
d_call: TRBD2
j_call: TRBJ2-5
v_call: TRBV11-1
cdr3_nt: TGTGCCAGCAGCTTAAAAGTGGGTACGGCGGGAGGAGGTAGAGAGACCCAGTACTTC
cdr3_aa: CASSLKVGTAGGGRETQYF